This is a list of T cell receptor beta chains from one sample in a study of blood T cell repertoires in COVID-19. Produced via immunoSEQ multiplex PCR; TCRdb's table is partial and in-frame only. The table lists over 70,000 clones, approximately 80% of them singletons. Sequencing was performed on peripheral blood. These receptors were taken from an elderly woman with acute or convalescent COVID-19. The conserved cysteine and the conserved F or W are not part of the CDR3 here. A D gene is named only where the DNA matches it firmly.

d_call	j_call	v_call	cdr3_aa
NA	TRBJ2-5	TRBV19	ASSATGNQETQY
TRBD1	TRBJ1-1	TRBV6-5	ASSYDRGRPNTEAF
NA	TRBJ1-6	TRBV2	ASRDRTHSPLH
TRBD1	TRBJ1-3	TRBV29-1	SVEIAGGNTIY
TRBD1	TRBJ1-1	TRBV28	ASGRPGGLYTEAF
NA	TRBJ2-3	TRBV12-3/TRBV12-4	ASSPRVTDTQY
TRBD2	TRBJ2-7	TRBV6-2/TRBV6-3	ASSYSRLAEISYEQY
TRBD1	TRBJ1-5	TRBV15	ATSTDRGLHQPQH
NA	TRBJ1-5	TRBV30	AWSAGQRNQPQH
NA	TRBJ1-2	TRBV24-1	ATSDPYYGYT
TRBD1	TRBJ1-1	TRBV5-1	ASSLQGGNTEAF
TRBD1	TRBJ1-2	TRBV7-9	ASSFSYGQVYGYT
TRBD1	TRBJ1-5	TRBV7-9	ASSVWDRNQPQH
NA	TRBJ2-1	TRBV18	ASSPWENEQF
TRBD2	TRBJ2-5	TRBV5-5	ASRISGGGGGETQY
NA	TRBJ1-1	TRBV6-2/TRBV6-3	ASSSARRLNTEAF
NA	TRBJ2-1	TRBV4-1	ASSQDSYNEQF
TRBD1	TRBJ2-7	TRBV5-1	ASSLQGLEQY
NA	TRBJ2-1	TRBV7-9	ASRIMAGEQF
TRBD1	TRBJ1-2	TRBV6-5	ASSRSQDRRSGYT
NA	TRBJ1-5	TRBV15	ATSRGAGLYLAQH
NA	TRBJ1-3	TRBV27	ASSPRTGSSGNTIY